This entry lists 32 T cell receptor beta chains sequenced from one sample in a study of blood T cell repertoires in COVID-19. Assay used: immunoSEQ multiplex PCR; TCRdb lists only in-frame clones, some missing. The repertoire includes around 200,000 clones, approximately 86% of them detected once, and around 3.3% sits in the top ten. Sequenced: peripheral blood. The receptors derive from a man in his 70s with acute or convalescent COVID-19.

V and J are TRBV11-3 and TRBJ2-1; TRBD1 might be the D (5 bases). The CDR3 has 14 residues. Germline CDR1 SGHNT, CDR2 YENEEA. Trimming cost V 5 bases and J 5 bases, with 13 bases left between them. The CDR3 bases are TGTGCCAGCAGCGCCCGACAGAAAAACAATGAGCAGTTCTTC. It is translated as CASSARQKNNEQFF.

This chain links TRBV5-6 with TRBJ2-7; 7 nucleotides align to TRBD1. The CDR3 is 14 amino acids. V lost 0 bases, J lost 7 bases, and 7 bases stayed unmatched. CDR1 and CDR2 (germline): SGHDT, YYEEEE. Here the CDR3 reads CASSLGSTGFEQYF. In nucleotides, the CDR3 is TGTGCCAGCAGCTTGGGCTCGACAGGGTTTGAGCAGTACTTC.

The genes are TRBV7-9 and TRBJ2-7; D perhaps matches TRBD1 (6 bases). The CDR3 loop spans 13 amino acids. V was cut by 1 base and J by 8 bases, with 12 bases left in between. Germline V gene data show CDR1 as SEHNR and CDR2 as FQNEAQ (reference sequence). As DNA, the CDR3 is TGTGCCAGCAGCTTAGAGGCAGGGGTAAAGCAGTACTTC. It encodes CASSLEAGVKQYF.

CDR3 residues: CASSLQGLDTEAFF. CDR3 DNA sequence: TGCGCCAGCAGCTTGCAGGGATTGGACACTGAAGCTTTCTTT. The V gene is TRBV5-1, the J gene TRBJ1-1; maybe TRBD1 (5 bases). Germline values: CDR1 SGHRS, CDR2 YFSETQ. V lost 1 base and J lost 3, with 10 bases in between. This CDR3 has 14 residues.

In its sample, this clone was seen once. The J gene is TRBJ2-7, the V gene TRBV3-1 (or the pseudogene TRBV3-2), with 11 bases fitting TRBD1. The CDR3 is 16 residues long. The V segment lost 4 bases and the J segment 10 bases; nucleotides outside the gene matches: 15. The germline V gene encodes CDR1 LGHDT and CDR2 YNNKEL (reference sequence). The CDR3 spells CASSPRDRGDRSHQYF. The CDR3 nucleotides are TGTGCCAGCAGCCCCCGGGACAGGGGGGATAGGAGTCATCAGTACTTC.

The gene calls are TRBV27 and TRBJ2-1, with D tentatively TRBD2 (6 bases). The CDR3 covers 14 residues. V lost 8 bases and J lost 3, with 14 bases in between. Germline CDR1 reads MNHEY; CDR2 reads SMNVEV (reference sequence). The CDR3 here is CASLGGAFYNEQFF. CDR3 in DNA: TGTGCCAGCTTAGGCGGGGCCTTCTACAATGAGCAGTTCTTC.

The chain carries TRBV19 and TRBJ1-5, with a possible D match to TRBD1 (5 bases). The CDR3 has 15 residues. V shed 5 bases and J shed 0 bases, with 11 bases lying between them. Germline V lookup: CDR1 LNHDA, CDR2 SQIVND (reference sequence). DNA for the CDR3: TGTGCCAGTAGTCAAGGGGTTTATAGCAATCAGCCCCAGCATTTT. Residues: CASSQGVYSNQPQHF.

The V call is TRBV11-2, the J call TRBJ2-1; no clear D gene. Germline-derived CDR1 and CDR2 are SGHAT and FQNNGV. The CDR3 has 13 residues. V gave up 0 bases and J gave up 4 bases, with 4 bases separating them. DNA for the CDR3: TGTGCCAGCAGCTTAGACGGTTACAATGAGCAGTTCTTC. Translating gives CASSLDGYNEQFF.

V and J are TRBV5-6 and TRBJ2-2, with 8 bases matching TRBD2. The CDR3 totals 18 residues. Germline CDR1 and CDR2: SGHDT and YYEEEE. The V and J ends lost 5 bases and 4 bases, in that order; junction bases with no gene match: 16. The CDR3 is CASRSIRSTSESTGELFF. The CDR3 bases are TGTGCCAGCAGGTCAATTCGATCGACTAGCGAGAGCACCGGGGAGCTGTTTTTT.

This clone has just a few counts. Other DNA sequences from this sample encode an identical CDR3 as well. The gene calls are TRBV10-3 and TRBJ2-7; D is undetermined. The CDR3 is made up of 12 amino acids. Trimming removed 8 bases from V and 2 bases from J, with 10 bases in between. The germline V gene encodes CDR1 ENHRY and CDR2 SYGVKD. The CDR3 sequence: CAISSFPYEQYF. The CDR3 nucleotides read TGTGCCATCTCCAGTTTCCCCTACGAGCAGTACTTC.

The chain joins TRBV30 to TRBJ2-7; D uncertain. Germline loops: CDR1 GTSNPN, CDR2 SVGIG (reference sequence). The CDR3 spans 14 residues. V was shortened by 0 bases and J by 2 bases, with 11 bases between the two germline ends. Here the CDR3 DNA reads TGTGCCTGGAGTGTTAAGCGCCTCCCCTACGAGCAGTACTTC. This gives the protein CAWSVKRLPYEQYF.

The V call is TRBV7-8, the J call TRBJ2-7; 9 bases align to TRBD1. V shed 0 bases and J 5 bases; nucleotides not matched to a gene: 8. CDR1 SGHVS and CDR2 FQNEAQ come from the germline V gene. The CDR3 spans 16 residues. This CDR3 is CASSLAPGTGTHEQYF. The CDR3 bases are TGTGCCAGCAGCTTAGCGCCCGGGACAGGGACCCACGAGCAGTACTTC.

This chain uses TRBV7-2 with TRBJ2-1; D might be TRBD2 (7 bases). Germline V gene lookup returns CDR1 SGHTA and CDR2 FQGNSA. The CDR3 is 14 amino acids. V lost 2 bases, J lost 7 bases, and 12 bases lay in between. CDR3: CASSLRGGKNEQFF. CDR3 DNA: TGTGCCAGCAGCTTAAGGGGGGGCAAAAATGAGCAGTTCTTC. The full variable domain, completed using reference TRBV7-2 and TRBJ2-1, is GAGVSQSPSNKVTEKGKDVELRCDPISGHTALYWYRQSLGQGLEFLIYFQGNSAPDKSGLPSDRFSAERTGGSVSTLTIQRTQQEDSAVYLCASSLRGGKNEQFFGPGTRLTVL.

Remarks on this clone: Sequence at one end of the junction differs from germline and may be a read error. V and J are TRBV27 and TRBJ1-5; D perhaps matches TRBD1 (5 bases). The germline V gene has CDR1 MNHEY and CDR2 SMNVEV (reference sequence). CDR3 length equals 8 residues. CDR3 protein: CELRAQHF. The CDR3 nucleotides read TGCGAACTCAGGGCCCAGCATTTT.

CDR3: CASRVEGVEKLFF. In nucleotides, the CDR3 is TGTGCCAGCAGGGTAGAGGGGGTTGAAAAACTGTTTTTT. The chain recombines TRBV25-1 with TRBJ1-4; a weak D match, TRBD1 (6 bases). CDR1 and CDR2 (germline): MGHDK, SYGVNS. This CDR3 has 13 residues. V was trimmed by 6 bases and J by 7 bases, leaving 12 bases between them.

This clone has a handful of counts. The chain joins TRBV7-3 to TRBJ2-5, with 9 bases that match TRBD2. CDR1 is SGHTA, CDR2 FQGTGA, per germline. V lost 0 bases to trimming and J lost 8 bases; unmatched junction nucleotides: 4. CDR3 length equals 14 residues. The CDR3 spells CASSLTASGVTQYF. The CDR3 DNA sequence: TGTGCCAGCAGCTTAACGGCTAGCGGGGTCACCCAGTACTTC. Full variable domain (missing parts from reference TRBV7-3 and TRBJ2-5): GAGVSQTPSNKVTEKGKYVELRCDPISGHTALYWYRQSLGQGPEFLIYFQGTGAADDSGLPNDRFFAVRPEGSVSTLKIQRTERGDSAVYLCASSLTASGVTQYFGPGTRLLVL.

V gene TRBV3-1 (or the pseudogene TRBV3-2) combines with J gene TRBJ2-7; 9 nucleotides line up with TRBD2. From germline, CDR1 is LGHDT and CDR2 YNNKEL (reference sequence). The CDR3 sequence is 18 residues long. V gave up 0 bases and J gave up 5 bases; unmatched junction bases: 14. For the CDR3, the DNA is TGTGCCAGCAGCCAAGAGGGGGTAGCGGGAGATCGGGACGACGAGCAGTACTTC. Amino acids: CASSQEGVAGDRDDEQYF.

The chain carries TRBV19 and TRBJ1-1; D gene ambiguous. Looked up from germline, CDR1 is LNHDA and CDR2 is SQIVND (reference sequence). The length of the CDR3 is 11 residues. Trimming pared 4 bases from V and 11 bases from J, leaving 11 bases between. CDR3 nucleotides: TGTGCCAGTAGTAAGACATCGGGGGCTTTCTTT. Its translation: CASSKTSGAFF.

The rearrangement uses TRBV5-3 and TRBJ2-3; 7 nucleotides line up with TRBD1. TRBV5-3 is annotated as an ORF whose role is uncertain. Germline trimming cut 3 bases from V and 2 bases from J; bases unmatched to any gene: 12. The CDR3 is 17 amino acids. CDR3 region: CARSSPWAGGNTDTQYF. The CDR3 DNA reads as TGTGCCAGAAGCTCCCCTTGGGCAGGGGGAAACACAGATACGCAGTATTTT.

The chain carries TRBV29-1 and TRBJ2-1; D is unclear. The CDR3 extends over 13 amino acids. Germline CDR1 is SQVTM and CDR2 is ANQGSEA. Trimming stripped 0 bases from V and 5 bases from J, with 8 bases between. The CDR3 loop reads CSVEDYRDNEQFF. The CDR3 DNA is TGCAGCGTTGAAGATTACCGGGACAATGAGCAGTTCTTC.

This CDR3 is CASTRWSPSTDTQYF. The CDR3 nucleotides are TGTGCCAGCACCCGCTGGAGCCCTAGCACAGATACGCAGTATTTT. The chain uses TRBV6-5 and TRBJ2-3; no clear D. CDR3 length equals 15 residues. Germline values: CDR1 MNHEY, CDR2 SVGAGI. V gave up 7 bases and J gave up 0 bases, with 14 bases separating them.

This chain connects TRBV28 to TRBJ2-7; a weak D match, TRBD2 (7 bases). Germline assignment: CDR1 MDHEN and CDR2 SYDVKM. This CDR3 is 15 amino acids long. The ends were cut back, 5 bases at V and 3 bases at J, with 17 bases in the middle. The chain's CDR3 is CASSAPKGGHYEQYF. The CDR3, as DNA: TGTGCCAGCAGTGCCCCCAAGGGGGGGCACTACGAGCAGTACTTC. The whole variable domain, filled in from reference TRBV28 and TRBJ2-7, reads DVKVTQSSRYLVKRTGEKVFLECVQDMDHENMFWYRQDPGLGLRLIYFSYDVKMKEKGDIPEGYSVSREKKERFSLILESASTNQTSMYLCASSAPKGGHYEQYFGPGTRLTVT.

This chain joins TRBV27 and TRBJ1-6, with TRBD1 identical over 10 bases. CDR1 is MNHEY and CDR2 is SMNVEV in the germline V gene (reference sequence). Trimming cost V 5 bases and J 9 bases; bases outside gene matches: 13. The CDR3 length is 17 residues. The CDR3 DNA reads TGTGCCAGCAGTAGGGAGGGGAGACAGGGGGCCAGTTCACCCCTCCACTTT. It yields the protein CASSREGRQGASSPLHF.

Here the CDR3 DNA reads TGTGCCAGCAGTTTTCAGGGGAGCGGGAACTACGAGCAGTACTTC. This codes for CASSFQGSGNYEQYF. The chain is built from TRBV28 and TRBJ2-7, with a possible D match to TRBD2 (7 bases). Per the germline V gene, CDR1 is MDHEN and CDR2 is SYDVKM. This CDR3 has 15 residues. V was cut by 3 bases and J by 3 bases, with 15 bases left in between.

This chain uses TRBV21-1 with TRBJ1-1; TRBD1, the table's D call, lacks a check against the DNA. TRBV21-1 is noted as a pseudogene. The length of the CDR3 is 18 residues. DNA for the CDR3: TGTGCCAGCAGCAAAGCGCTAGGGGGGACAGGCGAATTCTCTGAAGCTTTCTTT. Its protein is CASSKALGGTGEFSEAFF.

This chain links TRBV7-3 with TRBJ2-1; 10 bases are shared with TRBD2. Germline CDR1 and CDR2: SGHTA and FQGTGA. After removal of 1 base from V and 9 bases from J, the junction contained 6 bases not matched to a gene. The CDR3 sequence is 15 residues long. The CDR3 DNA reads TGTGCCAGCAGCTTAATGGGGCTAGCGGGGGCTGAGCAGTTCTTC. It encodes CASSLMGLAGAEQFF. The whole variable domain, remainder taken from reference TRBV7-3 and TRBJ2-1, is GAGVSQTPSNKVTEKGKYVELRCDPISGHTALYWYRQSLGQGPEFLIYFQGTGAADDSGLPNDRFFAVRPEGSVSTLKIQRTERGDSAVYLCASSLMGLAGAEQFFGPGTRLTVL.

The genes are TRBV4-3 and TRBJ1-5; 8 nucleotides line up with TRBD1. Losses at the gene ends were 0 bases for V and 3 bases for J; bases not matched to a gene: 4. The germline V gene encodes CDR1 LGHNA and CDR2 YSLEER. The CDR3 is made up of 16 amino acids. For the CDR3, the DNA is TGCGCCAGCAGCCAAGAGACAGGGGAAGACAATCAGCCCCAGCATTTT. This encodes CASSQETGEDNQPQHF.

The V call is TRBV28, the J call TRBJ1-4; maybe TRBD1 (5 bases). The CDR3 sequence is 15 residues long. Germline lookup yields CDR1 MDHEN and CDR2 SYDVKM. V lost 7 bases and J 3 bases, leaving 15 bases between the germline ends. Here the CDR3 DNA reads TGTGCCAGCACCCCGGGCAGGGTGTCTAATGAAAAACTGTTTTTT. This encodes CASTPGRVSNEKLFF.

V gene TRBV11-2 combines with J gene TRBJ2-2; 8 bases line up with TRBD2. V lost 11 bases to trimming and J lost 3 bases; unmatched junction nucleotides: 5. The CDR3 has 13 residues. Germline lookup yields CDR1 SGHAT and CDR2 FQNNGV. The chain's CDR3 is CASGGRYTGELFF. CDR3 nucleotides: TGTGCCTCGGGAGGGCGGTACACCGGGGAGCTGTTTTTT.

On this clone itself: Other DNA sequences within the sample encode an identical CDR3. The chain links TRBV3-1 (or the pseudogene TRBV3-2) to TRBJ2-2; 8 bases agree with TRBD1. Trimming removed 2 bases from V and 4 bases from J; junction bases left unmatched: 0. The CDR3 is 14 amino acids. The germline gives CDR1 LGHDT, CDR2 YNNKEL (reference sequence). The CDR3 DNA reads TGTGCCAGCAGCCAACAGGGGGCCACCGGGGAGCTGTTTTTT. Translated, it gives CASSQQGATGELFF.

The rearrangement links TRBV28 to TRBJ2-7; weak D call: TRBD1 (5 bases). Trimming took 3 bases from V and 4 from J, leaving 13 bases between them. CDR3 length: 14 residues. The germline gives CDR1 MDHEN, CDR2 SYDVKM. CDR3 coding DNA: TGTGCCAGCAGTTTGCTCCAAGGGGCGTACGAGCAGTACTTC. Translating gives CASSLLQGAYEQYF.

The rearrangement uses TRBV2 and TRBJ2-2; a possible D gene is TRBD1 (6 bases). Germline-derived CDR1 and CDR2 are SNHLY and FYNNEI. The V end was cut by 7 bases, the J end by 7 bases, with 22 bases between. The CDR3 consists of 16 residues. The CDR3 DNA reads TGTGCCAGCACCTTCTCAGGGGCGACGCTTATCGGGGAGCTGTTTTTT. This encodes CASTFSGATLIGELFF.